This TCR beta chain was sequenced in a study of T-cell memory formation after mild COVID-19. Study observations and caveats: What remained unconfirmed was the SARS-CoV-2 specificity of second-wave clones peaking on day 37. Those CD4+ clones that contracted were mainly in CM and EM (CD8+ ones in EMRA). Some clones that responded turned up in pre-infection memory, which suggests that cross-reactive memory joined in.

Germline assignment: CDR1 SEHNR and CDR2 FQNEAQ (reference sequence). V lost 5 bases to trimming and J lost 10 bases, with 18 bases between them. There are 15 residues in the CDR3. The sample holds a few counts of this clonotype. Its target is not known. TCRalpha and TCRbeta libraries used 5'RACE with constant-segment primers and UMIs. TCRdb reprocessed the 5' RACE reads via MiXCR and lists one record per CDR3 protein. The sample shows some 300,000 distinct CDR3 sequences, just under 20% of them seen only once. What was sequenced was PBMCs or a T cell subset sorted from them (not recorded which). The chain uses TRBV7-9 and TRBJ1-6, with D possibly matching TRBD1 (6 bases). This TCR was recovered from a man younger than 30 who had mild COVID-19 (a few samples of this study predate the infection). Cell type and time point are not known. CDR3 loop: CASSRDQGRQSPLHF. The CDR3, as DNA: TGTGCCAGCAGCCGTGACCAGGGGAGACAATCACCCCTCCACTTT.